This paragraph covers one T cell receptor (beta chain) sequence. The specificity of this receptor is unknown. It has no much larger one-base neighbor in the sample; base qualities were not kept. This entry belongs to a study of beta chain features in type 1 diabetes (dated 2018 in TCRdb). Regarding the study in general: No differences in mean age, gender distribution, total cell number or subset yield were found between patients and healthy donors. A total of 85 million to 110 million sorted cells were examined across all samples, and RNA yield correlated strongly with the number of cells per subset. In the study, TCRB repertoires of sorted circulating CD4+ T cell subsets from recently diagnosed type 1 diabetes patients were compared with those of matched healthy donors. Regulatory and stem cell-like memory subsets were obtained from only 8 patients and about eight healthy donors, while naive and central memory subsets were obtained from all 28 donors.

The entire isolated RNA was reverse transcribed using the High Capacity cDNA Reverse Transcription Kit, and thus expressed TCRB transcripts were sequenced. Naive, central memory and regulatory T cell samples underwent deep immunoSEQ sequencing, averaging around 4 million total reads per sample. Sorted cells were lysed in RLT buffer and RNA was extracted with DNase-treated RNeasy Micro or Mini kits, depending on cell number. Each cell subset was processed on its own to prevent cross-contamination, while patient and healthy donor samples were processed together. The immunoSEQ multiplex PCR was used to amplify TCRB sequences from cDNA, generating 87-bp fragments that spanned the CDR3 region. Sequencing of the amplicons was performed on the Illumina HiSeq platform. Per the source publication's procedure: Synthetic template baselines were used to correct PCR bias computationally, reads within Hamming distance 2 were collapsed, and singletons that could not be merged were discarded. Reads were aligned against IMGT so that V, D and J genes, CDR3 length and insertions or deletions at six rearrangement sites could be assigned. Within each subset, clonotype counts were normalized to the number of sorted cells before true diversity and Gini coefficients were calculated with the tcR R package. The overlap coefficient, calculated on TCRB nucleotide sequences, was used to measure repertoire sharing. Out-of-frame TCRB sequences from naive cells were analyzed to stand in for the pre-selection repertoire. TCRdb's version of the immuneACCESS table is confined to in-frame rearrangements and falls short of the full clone set. An unresolved V gene accounts for under half of the shortfall where checked; the remainder is of unknown origin. That table furnishes V, J and clone size, whereas the DNA furnished D and trimming. The sample contains 390,000 or so clones, approximately 14% of them found a single time. Roughly 0.036% of the sample belongs to the ten largest clones.

Each donor gave one peripheral blood draw, averaging approximately 110 mL, which was collected into heparinised tubes. A BD FACSAria II was used to sort naive, central memory, regulatory and stem cell-like memory CD4+ T cells with a panel that included CD45RO, CCR7, CD25, CD127, CD95 and CD27. Purity was above 95% for every sorted population. PBMCs were separated immediately by Lymphoprep density gradient centrifugation and were stained directly, without being cultured. To minimize batch effects, samples were stained and sorted in pairs, one healthy donor with one patient per experiment. Overall study outcomes, separate from this receptor: The naive, central memory and regulatory TCRB repertoires appeared to resemble one another more closely among patients than among healthy donors. Because cDNA rather than genomic DNA was sequenced, highly expressing activated cells could have been over-represented, although no difference in activation and CD3 levels was found between groups. Fewer insertions and more nucleotide deletions at VDJ recombination sites were observed in patients with type 1 diabetes, implying thymic rearrangement abnormalities. A moderate but significant shortening of TCRB CDR3 length was observed in type 1 diabetes patients in all four CD4+ subsets. PCR might favor shorter templates, but patient and control samples were amplified and corrected together, so any skew would affect both groups equally. Because small numbers of individuals were included in the HLA sub-analyses, any influence of HLA type on TCRB rearrangement was left unresolved.

The sequencing sample was made of naive CD4+ T cells from blood. The cell subset or site label, read with the paper, signifies: true naive CD4+ T cells. This clonotype was obtained from a man younger than 40 in good health.

Here the CDR3 is given as CSVDGGAGANVLTF. Read as DNA, the sequence is TGCAGCGTTGACGGAGGGGCTGGGGCCAACGTCCTGACTTTC. The chain links TRBV29-1 with TRBJ2-6; TRBD2 is a weak D gene call, 6 bases matching. Cut back by 3 bases and 2 bases, the V and J ends lie 8 bases apart. The CDR3, cysteine through phenylalanine, is 14 amino acids long. CDR3 DNA only is kept here, 42 bases in frame from base 1. The germline V gene provides CDR1 SQVTM and CDR2 ANQGSEA.